One and the same sample provided the 24 T cell receptor beta chains below, sequenced in a study of T cell responses to AZD1222 COVID-19 vaccine. The assay was immunoSEQ multiplex PCR, and TCRdb's table has in-frame clones only and misses some. Altogether approximately 190,000 clones are present, approximately 91% being singletons, with the ten largest covering 0.99%. Sequences were derived from peripheral blood, sampled on day 0 of AZD1222 vaccination. The receptors were sampled from an adult in good health.

J is TRBJ1-3 and V is TRBV6-5, with D perhaps TRBD1 (5 bases). Per germline, CDR1 MNHEY and CDR2 SVGAGI. The length of the CDR3 is 14 residues. V shed 4 bases and J shed 4 bases, with 11 bases lying between them. The CDR3 protein is CASSSQGYGNTIYF. In DNA form, the CDR3 reads TGTGCCAGCAGTTCTCAGGGCTACGGAAACACCATATATTTT.

The chain carries TRBV19 and TRBJ2-1; D not certain. The germline V and J ends were trimmed by 2 bases and 7 bases, with 21 bases remaining between them. The CDR3 has 17 residues. Germline CDR1 is LNHDA and CDR2 is SQIVND (reference sequence). In nucleotides, the CDR3 is TGTGCCAGTAGTATAAGAGCTCAAAGGCCAACTCCAAATGAGCAGTTCTTC. Translation gives CASSIRAQRPTPNEQFF. The complete variable domain, with remaining parts taken from reference TRBV19 and TRBJ2-1, reads DGGITQSPKYLFRKEGQNVTLSCEQNLNHDAMYWYRQDPGQGLRLIYYSQIVNDFQKGDIAEGYSVSREKKESFPLTVTSAQKNPTAFYLCASSIRAQRPTPNEQFFGPGTRLTVL.

The chain carries TRBV19 and TRBJ2-7; 7 bases fit TRBD2. This CDR3 contains 12 residues. In germline, CDR1 is LNHDA, CDR2 SQIVND (reference sequence). J gave up 3 bases and V 10 bases, and 6 bases lay outside the gene matches. The CDR3 spells CATEGGSYEQYF. CDR3 coding DNA: TGTGCCACCGAAGGCGGGAGCTACGAGCAGTACTTC.

This chain joins TRBV18 and TRBJ1-4, with TRBD1 matching 8 bases. Germline V gene sequence: CDR1 KGHSH, CDR2 LQKENI. The CDR3 has 14 residues. With 4 bases clipped from V and 4 bases from J, the junction kept 2 bases outside the gene matches. Written as DNA, the CDR3 is TGTGCCAGCTCACGGACAGGGTTTAATGAAAAACTGTTTTTT. Encoded protein: CASSRTGFNEKLFF.

This chain uses TRBV19 with TRBJ2-5; 7 positions agree with TRBD1. The CDR3 spans 13 residues. Germline CDR1 LNHDA, CDR2 SQIVND (reference sequence). Trimming removed 8 bases from V and 2 bases from J; junction bases left unmatched: 5. As DNA, the CDR3 is TGTGCCAGTCGAAACAGGGGACAAGAGACCCAGTACTTC. It translates to CASRNRGQETQYF.

This clone was picked up one time. The chain joins TRBV5-3 to TRBJ1-3; D gene ambiguous. TRBV5-3 is filed as an ORF, its function uncertain. The CDR3 contains 19 residues. Trimming shortened V by 4 bases and J by 0 bases, and 23 bases separated the two germline ends. CDR3 nucleotide sequence: TGTGCCAGAAGCCGTCTACCGTCAAAGGCCCCGAACTCTGGAAACACCATATATTTT. This sequence encodes CARSRLPSKAPNSGNTIYF.

This clone was detected once. The chain couples TRBV27 to TRBJ2-2, with D perhaps matching TRBD2 (7 bases). This CDR3 region has 17 residues. Looked up from germline, CDR1 is MNHEY and CDR2 is SMNVEV (reference sequence). The V gene lost 3 bases and the J gene lost 7 bases, with 21 bases spanning the gap. CDR3 region: CASSFFLGGAKDGELFF. For the CDR3, the DNA is TGTGCCAGCAGTTTTTTTTTGGGGGGGGCTAAGGACGGGGAGCTGTTTTTT.

CDR3 nucleotides: TGTGCCAGCAGGGGACTAGCCAGCGAGCAGTACTTC. Its protein is CASRGLASEQYF. The rearrangement uses TRBV6-5 and TRBJ2-7; 9 nucleotides agree with TRBD2. J was trimmed by 6 bases and V by 6 bases; bases with no gene match: 3. The CDR3 covers 12 residues. Germline V gene data show CDR1 as MNHEY and CDR2 as SVGAGI.

This CDR3 is CASSYSGPVTYYGYTF. CDR3 nucleotide sequence: TGTGCCAGCAGTTACTCGGGCCCCGTCACTTACTATGGCTACACCTTC. The gene calls are TRBV6-2 or TRBV6-3 and TRBJ1-2, with D hard to call. The V gene lost 0 bases and the J gene lost 3 bases, with 14 bases spanning the gap. The length of the CDR3 is 16 residues. Germline V gene lookup returns CDR1 MNHEY and CDR2 SVGEGT.

The gene calls are TRBV28 and TRBJ2-1; D not certain. The germline CDR1 and CDR2 sequences are MDHEN and SYDVKM. V shed 4 bases and J shed 8 bases, with 12 bases lying between them. This CDR3 region has 13 residues. This CDR3 is CASSSRIPDEQFF. The CDR3 bases are TGTGCCAGCAGTTCCCGGATACCCGATGAGCAGTTCTTC. The complete variable domain, with remaining parts taken from reference TRBV28 and TRBJ2-1, reads DVKVTQSSRYLVKRTGEKVFLECVQDMDHENMFWYRQDPGLGLRLIYFSYDVKMKEKGDIPEGYSVSREKKERFSLILESASTNQTSMYLCASSSRIPDEQFFGPGTRLTVL.

CDR3 region: CAAGGLKNTIYF. The DNA of the CDR3 is TGCGCCGCGGGGGGGCTCAAAAACACCATATATTTT. This chain joins TRBV10-1 and TRBJ1-3; D may be TRBD1 (6 bases). CDR1 and CDR2 from the germline V gene are WNHNN and SYGVQD (reference sequence). The V end lost 11 bases, the J end lost 6 bases, and 14 bases lay between the germline ends. This CDR3 comprises 12 residues.

The rearrangement links TRBV9 to TRBJ1-2; TRBD1 agrees at 9 bases. V shed 4 bases, J shed 5 bases, and the junction held 12 bases outside the gene matches. The CDR3 has 16 amino acids. The germline gives CDR1 SGDLS, CDR2 YYNGEE. CDR3 sequence: CASSPPGTGITYGYTF. Here the CDR3 DNA reads TGTGCCAGCAGCCCACCCGGGACAGGGATAACTTATGGCTACACCTTC.

In nucleotides, the CDR3 is TGTGCCACCAGCAGAGATTCCGGGACAGACGGTAGCAATCAGCCCCAGCATTTT. Protein sequence: CATSRDSGTDGSNQPQHF. The chain has TRBV15 and TRBJ1-5; TRBD1 aligns across 7 bases. V lost 0 bases, J lost 0 bases, and 8 bases stayed unmatched. CDR1 and CDR2 (germline): LNHNV, YYDKDF (reference sequence). The CDR3 sequence is 18 residues long.

The sample holds a few counts of this clone. The gene calls are TRBV7-9 and TRBJ2-2; 8 nucleotides line up with TRBD2. CDR3 length: 18 residues. The V segment lost 0 bases and the J segment 6 bases; nucleotides outside the gene matches: 12. Germline CDR1 is SEHNR and CDR2 is FQNEAQ (reference sequence). CDR3 region: CASSLARLAGQVAGELFF. The CDR3 DNA reads TGTGCCAGCAGCTTAGCGCGGCTAGCGGGTCAAGTGGCCGGGGAGCTGTTTTTT.

The genes are TRBV5-4 and TRBJ1-4; 11 bases agree with TRBD1. The germline gives CDR1 SGHNT, CDR2 YYREEE (reference sequence). The junction had 10 bases not matched to a gene; V was cut back by 4 bases and J by 5 bases. This CDR3 spans 17 amino acids. In DNA form, the CDR3 reads TGTGCCAGCAGCACGCCGGGACAGGGGGTGTCGAATGAAAAACTGTTTTTT. It specifies CASSTPGQGVSNEKLFF.

The gene calls are TRBV9 and TRBJ1-2; unclear D gene. Trimming took off 2 bases at V and 3 bases at J, with 5 bases between the two ends. The CDR3 totals 12 residues. Per germline, CDR1 SGDLS and CDR2 YYNGEE. The CDR3 DNA is TGTGCCAGCAGCGTGAGTGACTATGGCTACACCTTC. It specifies CASSVSDYGYTF.

CDR3 protein: CASSLDGQVETQYF. In DNA, the CDR3 is TGTGCCAGCAGCTTAGACGGGCAGGTAGAGACCCAGTACTTC. The gene calls are TRBV7-3 and TRBJ2-5; D is unclear. The germline CDR1 and CDR2 sequences are SGHTA and FQGTGA. V was cut by 2 bases and J by 4 bases, with 11 bases left in between. The CDR3 extends over 14 amino acids.

The gene calls are TRBV28 and TRBJ1-5, with unresolved D. Between the trimmed V and J ends, which lost 5 bases and 0 bases, there was a span of 26 bases. Germline V CDR1 and CDR2: MDHEN, SYDVKM. CDR3 length equals 20 residues. The CDR3 coding sequence is TGTGCCAGCAGTCCCCCAGCCCCCGGGCCCCGGCTCTTTAGCAATCAGCCCCAGCATTTT. Its protein product is CASSPPAPGPRLFSNQPQHF.

This rearrangement joins TRBV7-9 to TRBJ2-3, with D perhaps matching TRBD2 (7 bases). Looked up from germline, CDR1 is SEHNR and CDR2 is FQNEAQ (reference sequence). This CDR3 is built from 15 residues. V was clipped by 5 bases and J by 5 bases, with 17 bases between them. The CDR3 DNA follows: TGTGCCAGCAGCGACGGGTACAGGGAGGGAGATACGCAGTATTTT. Translated, it gives CASSDGYREGDTQYF. The variable domain in full, with the rest retrieved from reference TRBV7-9 and TRBJ2-3, is DTGVSQNPRHKITKRGQNVTFRCDPISEHNRLYWYRQTLGQGPEFLTYFQNEAQLEKSRLLSDRFSAERPKGSFSTLEIQRTEQGDSAMYLCASSDGYREGDTQYFGPGTRLTVL.

The rearrangement joins TRBV3-1 (or the pseudogene TRBV3-2) to TRBJ1-6, with D unresolved. CDR1 and CDR2 (germline): LGHDT, YNNKEL (reference sequence). CDR3 size: 14 residues. V was shortened by 8 bases and J by 4 bases, with 12 bases between the two germline ends. The CDR3 loop reads CASSTPLYNSPLHF. The CDR3 DNA sequence: TGTGCCAGCTCTACTCCCCTTTATAATTCACCCCTCCACTTT.

The rearrangement links TRBV27 to TRBJ1-3; the D is unclear. V gave up 2 bases and J gave up 1 base, with 12 bases separating them. CDR1 and CDR2 (germline): MNHEY, SMNVEV (reference sequence). The CDR3 covers 16 residues. For the CDR3, the DNA is TGTGCCAGCAGTTTAGCACAGCCGGGGTCTGGAAACACCATATATTTT. It encodes CASSLAQPGSGNTIYF.

The chain recombines TRBV6-5 with TRBJ1-2; 12 bases are shared with TRBD1. Germline V lookup: CDR1 MNHEY, CDR2 SVGAGI. After removal of 0 bases from V and 7 bases from J, the junction contained 6 bases not matched to a gene. This CDR3 is built from 16 residues. The CDR3 coding sequence is TGTGCCAGCAGTTACTCAGGGACAGGGGGCGGGGTTGGCTACACCTTC. It yields the protein CASSYSGTGGGVGYTF.

The chain combines TRBV4-3 with TRBJ2-5, with TRBD2 matching 11 bases. V was clipped by 4 bases and J by 5 bases; unmatched bases: 9. Germline loops: CDR1 LGHNA, CDR2 YSLEER. This CDR3 is built from 16 residues. DNA for the CDR3: TGCGCCAGCAGCCTATCCGGGACTAGCGGCCAGGAGACCCAGTACTTC. Translating it yields CASSLSGTSGQETQYF.

This clone was seen only once. The chain employs TRBV7-8 and TRBJ2-1; D possibly corresponds to TRBD2 (5 bases). Trimming took 3 bases from V and 1 from J, leaving 7 bases between them. CDR1 SGHVS and CDR2 FQNEAQ come from the germline V gene. The CDR3 covers 14 residues. The CDR3 spells CASSLGASYNEQFF. DNA of the CDR3: TGTGCCAGCAGCTTGGGAGCATCCTACAATGAGCAGTTCTTC.